A selection of T cell receptor beta chains follows, all from one sample in a study of OX40 agonist ivuxolimab in advanced cancers. The table came from immunoSEQ multiplex PCR; TCRdb's copy has only in-frame clones and leaves some out. The sample shows about 58,000 clones, about 88% of them seen only once. Here the sequenced sample was CD4+ or CD8+ T cells sorted from blood, taken in a trial of the OX40 agonist ivuxolimab. The receptors here all came from an adult with an advanced solid tumor such as melanoma, head and neck, liver or kidney cancer. The CDR3 runs from the conserved cysteine through the conserved F or W. The D gene is left open where the match is weak. Some rows mark clone size as missing; the rest say once, few, many or name a class of expanded clone.

NA NA 14 TRBJ2-3 TRBV18 CASSPSRSTDTQYF TGTGCCAGCTCGCCGAGTCGAAGCACAGATACGCAGTATTTT
NA NA 12 TRBJ2-7 TRBV28 CATRGVAYEQYF TGTGCCACAAGGGGGGTGGCCTACGAGCAGTACTTC
few TRBD1 15 TRBJ2-7 TRBV5-6 CASNYGWDRGREQYF TGTGCCAGCAACTACGGTTGGGACAGGGGGCGGGAGCAGTACTTC
NA TRBD2 14 TRBJ2-1 TRBV7-2 CASRHSGSVNEQFF TGTGCCAGCAGACATAGCGGGAGCGTCAATGAGCAGTTCTTC
NA NA 15 TRBJ1-2 TRBV15 CATSMGGGIEHGYTF TGTGCCACCAGTATGGGAGGGGGAATTGAGCATGGCTACACCTTC
NA TRBD2 15 TRBJ2-5 TRBV5-1 CASSSKTAGGATQYF TGCGCCAGCAGCTCCAAAACAGCGGGAGGGGCGACCCAGTACTTC
NA NA 14 TRBJ2-2 TRBV7-3 CASSLLGSAGELFF TGTGCCAGCAGCTTACTTGGTTCAGCCGGGGAGCTGTTTTTT
NA NA 15 TRBJ1-4 TRBV7-9 CASSFRQDLNEKLFF TGTGCCAGCAGCTTTCGTCAGGATTTAAATGAAAAACTGTTTTTT
NA TRBD2 16 TRBJ2-3 TRBV7-9 CASSSSRGDLTDTQYF TGTGCCAGCAGCTCCAGTCGGGGGGACCTCACAGATACGCAGTATTTT
NA NA 17 TRBJ2-7 TRBV28 CASRTGGLASGGYEQYF TGTGCCAGCAGGACAGGGGGCTTGGCTAGCGGGGGGTACGAGCAGTACTTC
NA TRBD1 15 TRBJ2-2 TRBV9 CASSFRTGHTGELFF TGTGCCAGCAGCTTTAGGACAGGGCACACCGGGGAGCTGTTTTTT
NA NA 14 TRBJ2-5 TRBV12-5 CASAQMGAGETQYF TGTGCTAGTGCCCAGATGGGGGCTGGAGAGACCCAGTACTTC